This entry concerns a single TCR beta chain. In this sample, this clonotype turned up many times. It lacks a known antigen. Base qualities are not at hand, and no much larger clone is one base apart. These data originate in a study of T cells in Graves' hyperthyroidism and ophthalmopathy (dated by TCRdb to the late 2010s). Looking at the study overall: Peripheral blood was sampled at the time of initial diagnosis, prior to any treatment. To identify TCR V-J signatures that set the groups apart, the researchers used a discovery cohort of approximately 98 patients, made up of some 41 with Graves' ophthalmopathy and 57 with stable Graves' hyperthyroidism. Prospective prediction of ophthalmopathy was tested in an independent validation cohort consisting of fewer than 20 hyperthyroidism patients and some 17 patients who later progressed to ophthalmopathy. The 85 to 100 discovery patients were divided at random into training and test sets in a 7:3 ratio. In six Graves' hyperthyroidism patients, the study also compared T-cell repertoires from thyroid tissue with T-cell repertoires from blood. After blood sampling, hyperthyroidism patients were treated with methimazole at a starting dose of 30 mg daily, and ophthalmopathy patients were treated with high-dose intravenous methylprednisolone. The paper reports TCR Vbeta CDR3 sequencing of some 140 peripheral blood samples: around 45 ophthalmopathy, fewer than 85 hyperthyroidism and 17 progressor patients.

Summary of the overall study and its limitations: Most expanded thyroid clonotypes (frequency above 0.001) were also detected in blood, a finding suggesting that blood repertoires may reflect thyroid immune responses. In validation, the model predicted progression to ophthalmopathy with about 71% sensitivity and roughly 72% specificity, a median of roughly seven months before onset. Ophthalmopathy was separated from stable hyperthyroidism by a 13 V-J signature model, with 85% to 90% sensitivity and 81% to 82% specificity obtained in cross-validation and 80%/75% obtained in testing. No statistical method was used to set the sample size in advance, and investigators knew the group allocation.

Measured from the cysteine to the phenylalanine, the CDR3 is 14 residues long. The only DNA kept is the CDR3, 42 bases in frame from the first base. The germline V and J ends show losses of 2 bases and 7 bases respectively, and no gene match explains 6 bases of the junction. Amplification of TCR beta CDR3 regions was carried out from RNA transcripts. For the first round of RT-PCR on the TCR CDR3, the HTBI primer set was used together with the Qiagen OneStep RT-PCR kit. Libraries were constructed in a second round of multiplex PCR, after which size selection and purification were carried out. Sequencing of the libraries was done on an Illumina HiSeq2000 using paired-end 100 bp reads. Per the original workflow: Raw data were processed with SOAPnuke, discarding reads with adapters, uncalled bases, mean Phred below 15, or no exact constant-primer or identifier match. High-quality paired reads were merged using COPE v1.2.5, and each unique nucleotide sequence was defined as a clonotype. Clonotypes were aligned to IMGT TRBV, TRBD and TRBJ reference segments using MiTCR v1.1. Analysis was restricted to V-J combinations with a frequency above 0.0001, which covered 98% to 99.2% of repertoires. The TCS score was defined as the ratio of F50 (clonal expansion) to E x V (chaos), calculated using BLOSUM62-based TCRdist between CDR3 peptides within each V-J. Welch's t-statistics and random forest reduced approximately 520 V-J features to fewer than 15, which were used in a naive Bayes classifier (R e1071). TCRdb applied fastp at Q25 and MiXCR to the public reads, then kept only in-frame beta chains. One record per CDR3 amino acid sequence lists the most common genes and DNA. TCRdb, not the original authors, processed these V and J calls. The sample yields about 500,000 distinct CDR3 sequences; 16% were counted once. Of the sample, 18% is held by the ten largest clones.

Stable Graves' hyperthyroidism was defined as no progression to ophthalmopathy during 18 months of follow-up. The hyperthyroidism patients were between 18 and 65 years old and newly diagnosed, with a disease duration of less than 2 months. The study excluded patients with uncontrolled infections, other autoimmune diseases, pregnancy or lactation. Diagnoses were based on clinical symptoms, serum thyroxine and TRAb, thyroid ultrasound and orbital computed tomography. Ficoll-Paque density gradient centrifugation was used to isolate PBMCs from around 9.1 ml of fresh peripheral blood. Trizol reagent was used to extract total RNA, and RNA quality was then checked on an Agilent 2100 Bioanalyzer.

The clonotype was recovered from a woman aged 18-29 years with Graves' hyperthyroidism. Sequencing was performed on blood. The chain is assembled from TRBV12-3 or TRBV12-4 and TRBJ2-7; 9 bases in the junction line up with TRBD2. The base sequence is TGTGCCAGCAGTTTACGCGGGAGGGCCGGGGAGCAGTACTTC. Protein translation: CASSLRGRAGEQYF.